The rows below give T cell receptor beta chains drawn from one sample of a study of shared clonotypes between healthy human individuals. The protocol was immunoSEQ multiplex PCR, while the TCRdb copy is restricted to in-frame clones and leaves out a portion. In the table there are roughly 2,300,000 clones, 85% to 95% of which are singletons. Sequenced input: naive CD4+ T cells from PBMCs. The receptors here all came from a young man in good health. Some clones in this sample may be carry-over from other donors' samples. CDR3s include the opening cysteine and the closing phenylalanine or tryptophan. D genes are given only for firm matches. The size field is filled for only some rows; it gives once, few, many or a size class.

d_call	v_call	clone_size	j_call	cdr3_nt	cdr3_aa
-	TRBV18	-	TRBJ1-4	TGTGCCAGCTCACAAGGGCCAACTAATGAAAAACTGTTTTTT	CASSQGPTNEKLFF
-	TRBV2	-	TRBJ2-1	TGTGCCAGCGGGGCCCTGGGAAGGGGACCACCCAATGAGCAGTTCTTC	CASGALGRGPPNEQFF
-	TRBV9	-	TRBJ2-5	TGTGCCAGCAGCGTAGGCTCCGTCGGTTGGACCCAGTACTTC	CASSVGSVGWTQYF
-	TRBV29-1	few	TRBJ1-1	TGCAGCGTTGGCCCCCGGCCACCGAACACTGAAGCTTTCTTT	CSVGPRPPNTEAFF
TRBD1	TRBV6-1	-	TRBJ2-7	TGTGCCAGCATGCGACAGGGGTCCTACGAGCAGTACTTC	CASMRQGSYEQYF
-	TRBV7-2	-	TRBJ1-5	TGTGCCAGCGTAAACAGGGTAGGCAATCAGCCCCAGCATTTT	CASVNRVGNQPQHF
-	TRBV28	-	TRBJ2-7	TGTGCCAGCAGTTTATGGACGGGAGTACACGAGCAGTACTTC	CASSLWTGVHEQYF
TRBD2	TRBV28	-	TRBJ2-5	TGTGCCAGTGGAAGGGCGGGAGGGCAGGAGACCCAGTACTTC	CASGRAGGQETQYF
TRBD2	TRBV19	-	TRBJ2-2	TGTGCCAGTAGTATGGTTACGGGAGGGGCCGGGGAGCTGTTTTTT	CASSMVTGGAGELFF
-	TRBV5-4	-	TRBJ2-1	TGTGCCAGCAGCTCCACAAAAGGGTTTCGGGCTGAGCAGTTCTTC	CASSSTKGFRAEQFF
-	TRBV19	-	TRBJ2-5	TGTGCCAGTAGTATCGGGACTCAAGAGACCCAGTACTTC	CASSIGTQETQYF
-	TRBV25-1	-	TRBJ2-7	TGTGCCAGCAGCCCCTGGGGGGCGTACGAGCAGTACTTC	CASSPWGAYEQYF
-	TRBV28	-	TRBJ2-3	TGTGCAGTCGAGGACGGGGCGAAGGATACGCAGTATTTT	CAVEDGAKDTQYF
TRBD1	TRBV15	-	TRBJ1-4	TGTGCCACCAGCAGAGATCGGACGCCTGGGACAGTTGAAAAACTGTTTTTT	CATSRDRTPGTVEKLFF
TRBD2	TRBV6-5	-	TRBJ2-1	TGTGCCAGCAGTACTCCCGGACTAGTCAGTGAGCAGTTCTTC	CASSTPGLVSEQFF
TRBD2	TRBV5-1	-	TRBJ2-1	TGCGCCAGCAGCTGGACTAGCGGGAGGGGACATGAGCAGTTCTTC	CASSWTSGRGHEQFF
TRBD2	TRBV5-1	-	TRBJ2-3	TGCGCCAGCAGCTTCCGGGAGGCGATAGATACGCAGTATTTT	CASSFREAIDTQYF
-	TRBV6-1	-	TRBJ1-2	TGTGCCACATCGGTTCGGGGGCTGGCTAACTATGGCTACACCTTC	CATSVRGLANYGYTF
TRBD2	TRBV27	-	TRBJ2-1	TGTGCCAGCAGTCTATACCTTCTTGATAGCGGGAACTACAATGAGCAGTTCTTC	CASSLYLLDSGNYNEQFF
TRBD2	TRBV18	-	TRBJ2-2	TGTGCCAGCTCATCCACTAGCGGCGCGAACACCGGGGAGCTGTTTTTT	CASSSTSGANTGELFF
-	TRBV7-2	-	TRBJ1-1	TGTGCCAGCAGCTCTCAGGGCGTGAACACTGAAGCTTTCTTT	CASSSQGVNTEAFF
TRBD1	TRBV28	-	TRBJ2-7	TGTGCCAGCAGACCGGGGGACAGGTTTGTCGAGCAGTACTTC	CASRPGDRFVEQYF
-	TRBV11-1	-	TRBJ2-7	TGTGCCAGCAGCTCCGTATGGCTAGCCGACCTTTACGAGCAGTACTTC	CASSSVWLADLYEQYF
TRBD2	TRBV7-2	-	TRBJ2-7	TGTGCCAGCAGCCTAAGGACTAGCGGCTACGAGCAGTACTTC	CASSLRTSGYEQYF
-	TRBV29-1	-	TRBJ2-1	TGCAGCGTCCTGACAGGTTCCTACAATGAGCAGTTCTTC	CSVLTGSYNEQFF
-	TRBV28	-	TRBJ1-1	TGTGCCAGCAGACTATCGGGAACTGAAGCTTTCTTT	CASRLSGTEAFF
-	TRBV7-2	-	TRBJ2-7	TGTGCCAGCAGCTTAGGTAGGGGGGGCTCCGAGCAGTACTTC	CASSLGRGGSEQYF
-	TRBV19	-	TRBJ1-2	TGTGCCAGTACCGACGTTGGGAGGAGGACATTACCTATTGGCTACACCTTC	CASTDVGRRTLPIGYTF
-	TRBV5-8	-	TRBJ1-5	TGTGCCAGCAGCCCCCCCGTGGGGGCCGGCAATCAGCCCCAGCATTTT	CASSPPVGAGNQPQHF
-	TRBV29-1	-	TRBJ2-1	TGCAGCGCTCTACACACACAGGAGGAGCAGTTCTTC	CSALHTQEEQFF
-	TRBV21-1	-	TRBJ2-3	TGTGCCAGCAGCAAATTCGCTAGCGGGAGGGCAGATACGCAGTATTTT	CASSKFASGRADTQYF
-	TRBV6-1	-	TRBJ1-5	TGTGCCAGCAGTGAATTGTACAGGGCCTACAATCAGCCCCAGCATTTT	CASSELYRAYNQPQHF
-	TRBV7-8	-	TRBJ1-4	TGTGCCAGCAGCAAAACATGGCGGGCAGGGAATGGTGAAAAACTGTTTTTT	CASSKTWRAGNGEKLFF
TRBD1	TRBV7-8	-	TRBJ1-4	TGTGCCAGCAGCTTCCGCCCGGACAGGGGAGAAAAACTGTTTTTT	CASSFRPDRGEKLFF
-	TRBV5-4	-	TRBJ2-3	TGTGCCAGCAGCCTGGGTATAGTCGTAACGCAGTATTTT	CASSLGIVVTQYF
TRBD1	TRBV11-2	-	TRBJ1-2	TGTGCCAGCAGCTCGCCGACAGGGCGACCTCGGGGCTACACCTTC	CASSSPTGRPRGYTF
-	TRBV5-4	-	TRBJ2-7	TGTGCCAGCAGCTTAAGTTCCGCCTACGAGCAGTACTTC	CASSLSSAYEQYF
-	TRBV25-1	-	TRBJ1-2	TGTGCCAGCAGTGAATCGGGCGGAAACTATGGCTACACCTTC	CASSESGGNYGYTF
-	TRBV28	once	TRBJ2-1	TGTGCCAGCAGTTCCCTCCTCGCGTGGTCCTACAATGAGCAGTTCTTC	CASSSLLAWSYNEQFF
-	TRBV15	-	TRBJ2-1	TGTGCCACCAGCTCAGCGGGCGGACCTATTGAGCAGTTCTTC	CATSSAGGPIEQFF
-	TRBV6-5	once	TRBJ2-1	TGTGCCAGCAGGGGATTGGGCGGGGAGTTCTTC	CASRGLGGEFF
TRBD1	TRBV9	-	TRBJ1-1	TGTGCCAGCGCTCAGACAGGGCAAAACACTGAAGCTTTCTTT	CASAQTGQNTEAFF
-	TRBV9	-	TRBJ2-5	TGTGCCAGCAGCGTTAGGTATGGGGAGACCCAGTACTTC	CASSVRYGETQYF
-	TRBV28	once	TRBJ1-2	TGTGCCAGCAGTTTATTAAGGACGGGCTATGGCTACACCTTC	CASSLLRTGYGYTF
-	TRBV15	-	TRBJ1-2	TGTGCCACCAGCAGGGTTCGCGAAATGAGGGGCTACACCTTC	CATSRVREMRGYTF
-	TRBV4-1	-	TRBJ2-1	TGCGCCAGCAGCCAAGATCCCTCCGCCCCCGTCCCGGGGAATGAGCAGTTCTTC	CASSQDPSAPVPGNEQFF
-	TRBV28	once	TRBJ2-6	TGTGCCAGCAGTTTAGGAGGGCTGCCAACTGGGGCCAACGTCCTGACTTTC	CASSLGGLPTGANVLTF
-	TRBV18	-	TRBJ2-3	TGTGCCAGCTCACCCAGGACAGACAACACAGATACGCAGTATTTT	CASSPRTDNTDTQYF
TRBD1	TRBV5-4	once	TRBJ1-4	TGTGCCAGCCAAAAGGACAGGGGGCAAGAAAAACTGTTTTTT	CASQKDRGQEKLFF
-	TRBV27	-	TRBJ1-2	TGTGCCAGCATTGGGGCGAGCGACTATGGCTACACCTTC	CASIGASDYGYTF
-	TRBV7-9	-	TRBJ1-2	TGTGCCAGCAGCCCTGGACTCTCGCTATCATATGGCTACACCTTC	CASSPGLSLSYGYTF
-	TRBV10-3	-	TRBJ2-7	TGTGCCCTACACCCCGTTTGGCCGGGACGGAGCTGGGAAGGGCAGTACTTC	CALHPVWPGRSWEGQYF
TRBD2	TRBV27	-	TRBJ2-3	TGTGCCAGCAGAAGGACTAGCGGATGGACCACAGATACGCAGTATTTT	CASRRTSGWTTDTQYF
TRBD2	TRBV11-2	-	TRBJ2-7	TGTGCCAGCAGCCCGAGAGGGGGCGGGAGGGCCTCGGGCGAGCAGTACTTC	CASSPRGGGRASGEQYF
-	TRBV15	-	TRBJ2-1	TGTGCCACCAGCAGCGGGACGGGCAAGGATGAGCAGTTCTTC	CATSSGTGKDEQFF
TRBD1	TRBV25-1	-	TRBJ1-2	TGTGCCAGCAGGGACAGGGCTGGCTACACCTTC	CASRDRAGYTF
-	TRBV9	-	TRBJ2-2	TGTGCCAGCAGCGTAGTGGACAGATTCTACGGGGAGCTGTTTTTT	CASSVVDRFYGELFF